These 13 T cell receptor beta chains came from one sample sequenced in a study of blood T cell repertoires in COVID-19. Sequencing was performed with immunoSEQ multiplex PCR; in TCRdb, only in-frame clones are kept and a portion is missing. The table has hundreds of thousands of clones, about 87% seen once. The material sequenced was PBMCs or T cells enriched from blood (not recorded which). The source of these receptors is a woman between 50 and 59 years old who had recovered from COVID-19.

V is TRBV7-9 and J is TRBJ2-1, with a weak D call TRBD2 (5 bases). CDR3 length equals 14 residues. Germline V gene sequence: CDR1 SEHNR, CDR2 FQNEAQ (reference sequence). The V end was cut by 2 bases, the J end by 8 bases, with 13 bases between. CDR3 in DNA: TGTGCCAGCAGCTTACGGGAAAGCATCGATGAGCAGTTCTTC. Its translation: CASSLRESIDEQFF.

The J gene is TRBJ1-1, the V gene TRBV2, with 10 nucleotides matching TRBD1. V lost 6 bases to trimming and J lost 14 bases; unmatched junction nucleotides: 9. The germline gives CDR1 SNHLY, CDR2 FYNNEI. This CDR3 comprises 12 residues. The CDR3, as DNA: TGTGCCAGCAGCGGGACAGGGGTGGATCGATTCTTT. Its protein product is CASSGTGVDRFF.

The chain carries TRBV6-1 and TRBJ1-6; D ambiguous. The V end was cut by 6 bases, the J end by 0 bases, with 12 bases between. Germline loops: CDR1 MNHNS, CDR2 SASEGT. There are 16 residues in the CDR3. The CDR3 bases are TGTGCCAGCAGCGAATCTAGAGCCTCCTATAATTCACCCCTCCACTTT. Encoded protein: CASSESRASYNSPLHF.

This rearrangement joins TRBV7-9 to TRBJ2-3; 10 bases map to TRBD1. Germline CDR1 is SEHNR and CDR2 is FQNEAQ (reference sequence). After removal of 6 bases from V and 10 bases from J, the junction contained 7 bases not matched to a gene. This CDR3 region has 13 residues. The CDR3 region is CASSADRGWSQYF. The DNA of the CDR3 is TGTGCCAGCAGTGCGGACAGGGGGTGGTCGCAGTATTTT.

The rearrangement links TRBV6-2 or TRBV6-3 to TRBJ2-1; the D gene is possibly TRBD1 (6 bases). Germline assignment: CDR1 MNHEY and CDR2 SVGEGT. This CDR3 region has 13 residues. Trimming cost V 4 bases and J 7 bases, with 11 bases left between them. CDR3 nucleotides: TGTGCCAGCAGTTTCCCAGGGGAGAATGAGCAGTTCTTC. Encoded protein: CASSFPGENEQFF.

In its sample, this clone was seen a few times. V and J are TRBV4-2 and TRBJ2-7, with D hard to call. In germline, CDR1 is LGHNA, CDR2 YNFKEQ. This CDR3 region has 15 residues. Trimming stripped 1 base from V and 0 bases from J, with 10 bases between. The CDR3 DNA is TGTGCCAGCAGCCAAGCTTCTAAGAGCTCCTACGAGCAGTACTTC. It is translated as CASSQASKSSYEQYF.

The chain combines TRBV3-1 (or the pseudogene TRBV3-2) with TRBJ2-7; 9 bases agree with TRBD1. Per germline, CDR1 LGHDT and CDR2 YNNKEL (reference sequence). CDR3 size: 14 residues. With 4 bases clipped from V and 6 bases from J, the junction kept 7 bases outside the gene matches. This CDR3 is CASSPDRGILEQYF. The CDR3 bases are TGTGCCAGCAGCCCGGACAGGGGAATTCTCGAGCAGTACTTC.

The CDR3 spells CASSFSDRGSYEQYF. Written as DNA, the CDR3 is TGTGCCAGCAGTTTTTCAGACAGGGGCTCCTACGAGCAGTACTTC. The genes are TRBV27 and TRBJ2-7, with 8 bases identical to TRBD1. The CDR3 length is 15 residues. Germline-derived CDR1 and CDR2 are MNHEY and SMNVEV (reference sequence). The junction had 4 bases not matched to a gene; V was cut back by 3 bases and J by 0 bases.

This chain links TRBV7-2 with TRBJ2-2, with TRBD2 as a possible D gene (6 bases). The CDR3 spans 15 residues. Germline lookup yields CDR1 SGHTA and CDR2 FQGNSA. Trimming stripped 6 bases from V and 0 bases from J, with 11 bases between. As DNA, the CDR3 is TGTGCCAGCAGACTTAGCGGAACGAACACCGGGGAGCTGTTTTTT. Residues: CASRLSGTNTGELFF.

The DNA for the CDR3 is TGTGCCAGCACCACTCCACAGGGGGCTCGGACTGAAGCTTTCTTT. Amino acids: CASTTPQGARTEAFF. J is TRBJ1-1 and V is TRBV28; 9 nucleotides agree with TRBD1. Losses at the gene ends were 7 bases for V and 5 bases for J; bases not matched to a gene: 11. CDR3 length: 15 amino acids. The germline gives CDR1 MDHEN, CDR2 SYDVKM.

This chain joins TRBV6-5 and TRBJ2-1; TRBD2 is a possible D gene (5 bases). The CDR3 is made up of 11 amino acids. Per the germline V gene, CDR1 is MNHEY and CDR2 is SVGAGI. V gave up 6 bases and J gave up 8 bases, with 8 bases separating them. CDR3 bases: TGTGCCAGCAGACGGCGGGATGAGCAGTTCTTC. Translation gives CASRRRDEQFF.

This clone has a handful of counts. J is TRBJ1-2 and V is TRBV28; unclear D gene. Germline assignment: CDR1 MDHEN and CDR2 SYDVKM. Trimming removed 5 bases from V and 5 bases from J, with 18 bases in between. The CDR3 covers 15 residues. CDR3 DNA sequence: TGTGCCAGCAGTACCAGGAGCAAAAGAGGGTATGGCTACACCTTC. It translates to CASSTRSKRGYGYTF.

The V call is TRBV10-3, the J call TRBJ2-5, with TRBD2 matching over 13 bases. CDR1 is ENHRY, CDR2 SYGVKD, per germline. The CDR3 runs to 15 residues. V trimming: 7 bases; J trimming: 0 bases; junction bases outside the gene matches: 2. In DNA form, the CDR3 reads TGTGCCATCAAGGGGACTAGCGGGAACCAAGAGACCCAGTACTTC. It codes for CAIKGTSGNQETQYF.